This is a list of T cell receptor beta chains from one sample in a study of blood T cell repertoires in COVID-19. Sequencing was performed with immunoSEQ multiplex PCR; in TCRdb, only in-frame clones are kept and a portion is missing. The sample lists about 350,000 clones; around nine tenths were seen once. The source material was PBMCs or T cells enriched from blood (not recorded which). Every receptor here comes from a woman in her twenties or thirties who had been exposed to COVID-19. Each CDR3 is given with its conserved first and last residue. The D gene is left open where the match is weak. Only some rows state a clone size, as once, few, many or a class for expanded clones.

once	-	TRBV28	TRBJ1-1	TGTGCCAGCAGTTCCTTATTACAGGGTGGGGACACTGAAGCTTTCTTT	CASSSLLQGGDTEAFF
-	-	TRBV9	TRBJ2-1	TGTGCCAGCAGCGTAGACCAGGGACTAGGGGGCGAGCAGTTCTTC	CASSVDQGLGGEQFF
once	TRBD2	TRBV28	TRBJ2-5	TGTGCCAGCCTTTCTCCCACTGCCACTAGCGGTGGACAGACCCAGTACTTC	CASLSPTATSGGQTQYF
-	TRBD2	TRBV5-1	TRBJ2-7	TGCGCCAGCAGCTCCATAGGACTAGCGATCTACGAGCAGTACTTC	CASSSIGLAIYEQYF
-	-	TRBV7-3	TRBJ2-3	TGTGCCAGCAGCTTAATGGCCCCCCCAGATACGCAGTATTTT	CASSLMAPPDTQYF
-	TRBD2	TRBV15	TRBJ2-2	TGTGCCACCAGCAGTAGTAGCGGGAGGGTAGCCGGGGAGCTGTTTTTT	CATSSSSGRVAGELFF
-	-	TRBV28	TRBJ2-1	TGTGCCAGCAGTCAGGACAGTTACAATGAGCAGTTCTTC	CASSQDSYNEQFF
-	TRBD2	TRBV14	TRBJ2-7	TGTGCCAGCAGCCAGGGTCGGGCCTTAGCGGGAGAGGAGGGATCCTACGAGCAGTACTTC	CASSQGRALAGEEGSYEQYF
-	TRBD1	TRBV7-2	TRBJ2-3	TGTGCCAGCAGCCGCACGAAGACAGGGAGCACAGATACGCAGTATTTT	CASSRTKTGSTDTQYF
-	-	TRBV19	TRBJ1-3	TGTGCCAGCCGGTTCGCTGGAAACACCATATATTTT	CASRFAGNTIYF
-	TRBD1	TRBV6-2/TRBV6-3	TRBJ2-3	TGTGCCAGCAGTTTGGACAGGGGTCTTGTTTCAGATACGCAGTATTTT	CASSLDRGLVSDTQYF
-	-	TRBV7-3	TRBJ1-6	TGTGCCAGCAGCTCCCTTCCACAGGGAAATAATTCACCCCTCCACTTT	CASSSLPQGNNSPLHF
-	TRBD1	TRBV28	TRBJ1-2	TGTGCCAGCAGTCCTGGGGACAGGGACTATGGCTACACCTTC	CASSPGDRDYGYTF
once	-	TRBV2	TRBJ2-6	TGTGCCAGCAGAACAGGGAAAAACTCTGGGGCCAACGTCCTGACTTTC	CASRTGKNSGANVLTF
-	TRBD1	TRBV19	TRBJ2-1	TGTGCCAGTAGTATACAGGGGGCCCTCTACAATGAGCAGTTCTTC	CASSIQGALYNEQFF
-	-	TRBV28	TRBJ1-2	TGTGCCAGCAGTTTATATGGGGGCCCGGCTAGTGGCTACACCTTC	CASSLYGGPASGYTF
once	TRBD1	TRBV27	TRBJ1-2	TGTGCCAGCAGTCTATCCTATCCCGGGACAGGGTATGGCTACACCTTC	CASSLSYPGTGYGYTF
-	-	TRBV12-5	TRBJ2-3	TGTGCTAGTGGTCGACTCCAATATACGCAGTATTTT	CASGRLQYTQYF
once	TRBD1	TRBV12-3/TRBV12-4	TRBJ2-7	TGTGCCAGCAGTCGGGACAGTGTCAACGAGCAGTACTTC	CASSRDSVNEQYF
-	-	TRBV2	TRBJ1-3	TGTGCCAGCAATCGGGACTCCGGAAACACCATATATTTT	CASNRDSGNTIYF
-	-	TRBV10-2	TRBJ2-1	TGCGCCAGCGGCCTTCGGACCGGGGGTGAGCAGTTCTTC	CASGLRTGGEQFF
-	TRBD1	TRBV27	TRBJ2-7	TGTGCCAGCAGGCTATGGACAGGGACGACCTACGAGCAGTACTTC	CASRLWTGTTYEQYF
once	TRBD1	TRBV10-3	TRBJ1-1	TGTGCCATCAGTGAGTCGACAGGGCTGAACACTGAAGCTTTCTTT	CAISESTGLNTEAFF
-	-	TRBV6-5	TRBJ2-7	TGTGCCAGCCAGTTAGGAGGGAGTCTTTACGAGCAGTACTTC	CASQLGGSLYEQYF
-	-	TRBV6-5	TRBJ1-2	TGTGCCAGCAGTTCAACTACCGGCTATGGCTACACCTTC	CASSSTTGYGYTF
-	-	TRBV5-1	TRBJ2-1	TGCGCCAGCAGTCCGGGACTGGACAATGAGCAGTTCTTC	CASSPGLDNEQFF
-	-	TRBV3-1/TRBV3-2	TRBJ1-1	TGTGCCAGCAGCCAAGTGGCAGGGAACACTGAAGCTTTCTTT	CASSQVAGNTEAFF
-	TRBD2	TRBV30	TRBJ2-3	TGTGCCTGGAGTGTTTCGGGACTACCCACAGATACGCAGTATTTT	CAWSVSGLPTDTQYF
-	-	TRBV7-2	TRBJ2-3	TGTGCCAGCAGCTTCTTGGGGGGAAGCACAGATACGCAGTATTTT	CASSFLGGSTDTQYF
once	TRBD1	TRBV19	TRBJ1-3	TGTGCCAGTATACCCCAGGACAGGGCCTCTGGAAACACCATATATTTT	CASIPQDRASGNTIYF
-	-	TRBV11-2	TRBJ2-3	TGTGCCAGCAGCTTAGACGGCGGAGTGGGTACGCAGTATTTT	CASSLDGGVGTQYF
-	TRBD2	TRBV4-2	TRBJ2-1	TGTGCCAGCAGCCATACCCCTACCCGGGACGGATATGCGGGAGTCTACAATGAGCAGTTCTTC	CASSHTPTRDGYAGVYNEQFF
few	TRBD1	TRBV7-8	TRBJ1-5	TGTGCCAGCAGCTTGGCTCAAACAGGGGGCTCTGATCAGCCCCAGCATTTT	CASSLAQTGGSDQPQHF
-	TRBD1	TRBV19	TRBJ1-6	TGTGCCAGTAGTAAGGGACAGGGGAAGAATTCACCCCTCCACTTT	CASSKGQGKNSPLHF
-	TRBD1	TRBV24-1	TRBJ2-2	TGTGCCACCAGCCAGGGGACAGCGAACACCGGGGAGCTGTTTTTT	CATSQGTANTGELFF
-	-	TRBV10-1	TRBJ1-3	TGCGCCAGCAGTGAAGGACAATCTGGAAACACCATATATTTT	CASSEGQSGNTIYF